The 13 T cell receptor beta chains given below trace back to one sample, sequenced in a study of T cell responses to AZD1222 COVID-19 vaccine. Clones were read by immunoSEQ multiplex PCR, and TCRdb kept only the in-frame ones, dropping some. This table holds around 100,000 clones, roughly 90% found once. The sequencing here drew on peripheral blood, taken on day 0 of AZD1222 vaccination. Every receptor here comes from an adult in good health.

The chain links TRBV29-1 to TRBJ2-7, with TRBD1 matching 9 bases. Germline CDR1 reads SQVTM; CDR2 reads ANQGSEA. The CDR3 consists of 12 residues. V gave up 7 bases and J gave up 2 bases; unmatched junction bases: 3. CDR3: CSARDRAYEQYF. The CDR3 DNA reads TGCAGCGCGCGGGACAGGGCCTACGAGCAGTACTTC.

This clone came up once. The V call is TRBV4-3, the J call TRBJ1-2; D gene unclear. This CDR3 has 14 amino acids. Germline CDR1 and CDR2: LGHNA and YSLEER. Trimming pared 2 bases from V and 8 bases from J, leaving 15 bases between. The CDR3 region has the DNA TGCGCCAGCAGCCAAATGACCGCGTCGGGAGGCTACACCTTC. This codes for CASSQMTASGGYTF.

The rearrangement uses TRBV2 and TRBJ1-6; no reliable D call. CDR3 size: 15 residues. Trimming removed 6 bases at V and 0 bases at J, with 9 bases between. CDR1 and CDR2 from the germline V gene are SNHLY and FYNNEI. CDR3 bases: TGTGCCAGCAGGGGAGCAAGCTCCTATAATTCACCCCTCCACTTT. It codes for CASRGASSYNSPLHF.

This rearrangement joins TRBV5-8 to TRBJ2-5, with TRBD1 identical over 10 bases. Germline V gene data show CDR1 as SGHTS and CDR2 as YDEGEE. J lost 3 bases, V lost 3 bases, and 2 bases had no gene match. This CDR3 contains 14 residues. In DNA, the CDR3 is TGTGCCAGCAGCTGGGGGACAGGGGAAGAGACCCAGTACTTC. It codes for CASSWGTGEETQYF.

The V and J genes are TRBV3-1 (or the pseudogene TRBV3-2) and TRBJ2-7; a weak D match, TRBD1 (5 bases). V was clipped by 3 bases and J by 7 bases, with 13 bases between them. The CDR3 runs to 13 residues. Germline CDR1 is LGHDT and CDR2 is YNNKEL (reference sequence). The DNA for the CDR3 is TGTGCCAGCAGCCAGGGTGGGGCCGGGGAGCAGTACTTC. Translated, it gives CASSQGGAGEQYF.

The chain couples TRBV4-1 to TRBJ2-2; TRBD1 matches at 10 bases. J was trimmed by 1 base and V by 4 bases; bases with no gene match: 0. CDR1 and CDR2 from the germline V gene are MGHRA and YSYEKL. The CDR3 has 15 amino acids. CDR3 region: CASSRTGGNTGELFF. The DNA for the CDR3 is TGCGCCAGCAGCCGGACAGGGGGGAACACCGGGGAGCTGTTTTTT.

The V call is TRBV7-9, the J call TRBJ1-6; D is undetermined. The CDR3 is made up of 15 amino acids. Per germline, CDR1 SEHNR and CDR2 FQNEAQ (reference sequence). The V gene lost 10 bases and the J gene lost 8 bases, with 21 bases spanning the gap. CDR3 nucleotide sequence: TGTGCCACCCCTCGGGGTCCCGATACCTATTCACCCCTCCACTTT. This encodes CATPRGPDTYSPLHF.

CDR3 DNA sequence: TGTGCCAGCAGCTTGGCGGCTACCGGGAATCAGCCCCAGCATTTT. Protein sequence: CASSLAATGNQPQHF. The J gene is TRBJ1-5, the V gene TRBV5-5; D unresolved. Germline V gene lookup returns CDR1 SGHKS and CDR2 YYEKEE (reference sequence). This CDR3 has 15 residues. With 0 bases removed from V and 4 bases from J, the gap between germline ends came to 11 bases.

The rearrangement joins TRBV24-1 to TRBJ2-7; D tentatively reads TRBD1 or TRBD2 (5 bases each). V shed 4 bases and J shed 0 bases, with 12 bases lying between them. Per germline, CDR1 KGHDR and CDR2 SFDVKD. The CDR3 covers 15 residues. In DNA, the CDR3 is TGTGCCACCAGTGACACCGGGACCGGCTCCTACGAGCAGTACTTC. It is translated as CATSDTGTGSYEQYF.

The gene calls are TRBV6-5 and TRBJ2-2, with D possibly being TRBD2 (6 bases). Germline-derived CDR1 and CDR2 are MNHEY and SVGAGI. The CDR3 extends over 13 amino acids. The ends were cut back, 8 bases at V and 1 base at J, with 8 bases in the middle. Here the CDR3 reads CASVEGNTGELFF. Here the CDR3 DNA reads TGTGCCAGCGTGGAGGGGAACACCGGGGAGCTGTTTTTT.

The genes are TRBV9 and TRBJ2-2, with D possibly called TRBD1 or TRBD2 (6 bases each). Trimming removed 4 bases from V and 0 bases from J, with 16 bases in between. The CDR3 runs to 17 residues. Germline V CDR1 and CDR2: SGDLS, YYNGEE. The CDR3, as DNA: TGTGCCAGCAGCCTAGGAGGGAAGGGGGCGAACACCGGGGAGCTGTTTTTT. Translated, it gives CASSLGGKGANTGELFF.

V gene TRBV12-3 or TRBV12-4 combines with J gene TRBJ1-5; the D is unclear. This CDR3 is built from 12 residues. Trimming removed 4 bases at V and 0 bases at J, with 1 base between. The CDR3 DNA follows: TGTGCCAGCAGTTATAGCAATCAGCCCCAGCATTTT. It translates to CASSYSNQPQHF.

This rearrangement joins TRBV7-2 to TRBJ2-1, with 9 bases lining up with TRBD2. The J segment lost 4 bases and the V segment lost 3 bases, leaving 13 bases of the junction unmatched. The germline V gene has CDR1 SGHTA and CDR2 FQGNSA. There are 18 residues in the CDR3. CDR3 DNA: TGTGCCAGCAGCTTTCCCCAGACGTCAGCGGGGGGATACAATGAGCAGTTCTTC. This codes for CASSFPQTSAGGYNEQFF.